This T cell receptor (beta chain) is from a study of blood T cell repertoires in COVID-19. In the study overall: Whether acute or convalescent, the COVID-19 samples came from the United States, Italy and Spain. Sources were T cells, B-cell-depleted T cells, or PBMCs; the material itself was cDNA or gDNA.

Per the original methods: Estimation of nucleated cell counts was performed using reference gene primer amplification. Sequenced by immunoSEQ multiplex PCR; TCRdb stores in-frame clones only, minus some. V and J calls plus clone size are reproduced from that table; the DNA served to infer D and trimming. The sample yields 65,000 to 90,000 clones, about four fifths seen once. The CDR3 runs 14 residues. CDR1 SGHDT and CDR2 YYEEEE come from the germline V gene. V lost 0 bases, J lost 3 bases, and 1 base stayed unmatched. The clonotype comes from a man aged 55-75 years with acute or convalescent COVID-19. The sample was peripheral blood. The rearrangement links TRBV5-6 to TRBJ2-5, with 8 bases identical to TRBD2. The CDR3 sequence is CASSLAGGEETQYF. The CDR3 DNA reads as TGTGCCAGCAGCTTGGCCGGGGGGGAAGAGACCCAGTACTTC.